Below are 25 T cell receptor beta chains sequenced from a single sample in a study of T-cell reconstitution after alpha-beta-depleted transplantation in children. Preparing the TCRbeta library involved the use of unique molecular identifiers. TCRdb called the PCR reads again in MiXCR, with one record for every CDR3 protein. Of around 500,000 distinct CDR3 sequences in the sample, under 15% were seen once. This material consisted of PBMCs from the stem cell graft donor, taken from the stem cell graft. The receptor set was obtained from a human donor who donated a stem cell graft to a child with combined immunodeficiency.

The chain uses TRBV9 and TRBJ1-4; 9 bases line up with TRBD1. Losses at the gene ends were 0 bases for V and 6 bases for J; bases not matched to a gene: 3. The CDR3 covers 15 residues. Germline V gene sequence: CDR1 SGDLS, CDR2 YYNGEE. CDR3: CASSVGGTGYEKLFF. The CDR3 coding sequence is TGTGCCAGCAGCGTAGGGGGGACAGGGTATGAAAAACTGTTTTTT.

This clonotype has just a few counts. CDR3: CAWRPSPGAFTDTQYF. In nucleotides, the CDR3 is TGTGCCTGGAGACCTTCCCCGGGAGCTTTCACAGATACGCAGTATTTT. This chain links TRBV30 with TRBJ2-3; TRBD2 is a possible D gene (6 bases). Trimming pared 3 bases from V and 2 bases from J, leaving 18 bases between. The CDR3 loop spans 16 amino acids. CDR1 is GTSNPN and CDR2 is SVGIG in the germline V gene (reference sequence).

The chain is built from TRBV12-3 or TRBV12-4 and TRBJ2-1; TRBD2 might be the D (5 bases). V was pared by 1 base and J by 8 bases, with 12 bases between. This CDR3 region has 14 residues. CDR3 DNA: TGTGCCAGCAGTTTAGAGGTGGGAGTGTATGAGCAGTTCTTC. It specifies CASSLEVGVYEQFF.

This clonotype came up a few times. The V and J genes are TRBV20-1 and TRBJ2-1; 9 bases are a match to TRBD2. V lost 0 bases to trimming and J lost 7 bases; unmatched junction nucleotides: 28. Per germline, CDR1 DFQATT and CDR2 SNEGSKA (reference sequence). This CDR3 spans 22 amino acids. The CDR3 coding sequence is TGCAGTGCTAGAGATTGGAGCCCGCTAGCGGGGACCTCCGAGAATGGTTGGAATGAGCAGTTCTTC. Translation: CSARDWSPLAGTSENGWNEQFF.

The CDR3 DNA follows: TGTGCCAGCAGTTTAAGAGCGGGAGGGCTGAGGAATGAGCAGTTCTTC. It specifies CASSLRAGGLRNEQFF. The chain joins TRBV12-3 or TRBV12-4 to TRBJ2-1; TRBD2 matches 10 bases. V shed 2 bases, J shed 7 bases, and the junction held 8 bases outside the gene matches. This CDR3 comprises 16 residues.

This rearrangement joins TRBV28 to TRBJ2-7; TRBD1 might be the D (5 bases). The CDR3 length is 14 residues. Germline assignment: CDR1 MDHEN and CDR2 SYDVKM. The V end lost 2 bases, the J end lost 2 bases, and 10 bases lay between the germline ends. The CDR3 region has the DNA TGTGCCAGCAGTTTACATGACAGCACCTACGAGCAGTACTTC. Its translation is CASSLHDSTYEQYF.

The CDR3 DNA reads as TGTGCCAGCAGTGCCCCCGGATCCTACGAGCAGTACTTC. Residues: CASSAPGSYEQYF. The chain employs TRBV12-3 or TRBV12-4 and TRBJ2-7; D gene uncertain. Trimming stripped 5 bases from V and 1 base from J, with 9 bases between. The CDR3 spans 13 residues.

The rearrangement links TRBV7-9 to TRBJ2-3, with a possible D match to TRBD2 (5 bases). Per the germline V gene, CDR1 is SEHNR and CDR2 is FQNEAQ (reference sequence). The CDR3 has 15 residues. The V gene lost 5 bases and the J gene lost 2 bases, with 14 bases spanning the gap. In nucleotides, the CDR3 is TGTGCCAGCAGCGCGGGCCCGACTTCCACAGATACGCAGTATTTT. Its protein product is CASSAGPTSTDTQYF. Supplemented by reference TRBV7-9 and TRBJ2-3, the full variable domain reads DTGVSQNPRHKITKRGQNVTFRCDPISEHNRLYWYRQTLGQGPEFLTYFQNEAQLEKSRLLSDRFSAERPKGSFSTLEIQRTEQGDSAMYLCASSAGPTSTDTQYFGPGTRLTVL.

This clonotype was detected many times. The chain links TRBV19 to TRBJ1-4; a weak D match, TRBD1 (5 bases). Germline-derived CDR1 and CDR2 are LNHDA and SQIVND (reference sequence). Trimming removed 5 bases from V and 0 bases from J, with 10 bases in between. This CDR3 spans 15 amino acids. CDR3 sequence reads: CASSDRRTTNEKLFF. The CDR3 DNA follows: TGTGCCAGTAGTGACAGACGTACAACTAATGAAAAACTGTTTTTT.

This clonotype was observed many times. This chain connects TRBV12-3 or TRBV12-4 to TRBJ2-1; 11 positions match TRBD2. The CDR3 runs 16 residues. Trimming removed 6 bases from V and 10 bases from J; junction bases left unmatched: 14. CDR3 DNA sequence: TGTGCCAGCAGCCCCGGGATAGCGGGAGGGCCGAGGGAGCAGTTCTTC. Translated, it gives CASSPGIAGGPREQFF.

This clonotype was seen ten or more times. V and J are TRBV7-2 and TRBJ1-5, with a possible D match to TRBD1 (5 bases). Germline values: CDR1 SGHTA, CDR2 FQGNSA. CDR3 length: 15 amino acids. V shed 2 bases and J shed 1 base, with 9 bases lying between them. The DNA for the CDR3 is TGTGCCAGCAGCTTAACAGGAGTGAGCAATCAGCCCCAGCATTTT. It translates to CASSLTGVSNQPQHF. Looking up the rest from reference TRBV7-2 and TRBJ1-5 gives the full variable domain: GAGVSQSPSNKVTEKGKDVELRCDPISGHTALYWYRQSLGQGLEFLIYFQGNSAPDKSGLPSDRFSAERTGGSVSTLTIQRTQQEDSAVYLCASSLTGVSNQPQHFGDGTRLSIL.

The chain combines TRBV9 with TRBJ1-2; D is undetermined. The CDR3 length is 13 residues. Trimming pared 0 bases from V and 8 bases from J, leaving 11 bases between. Germline V gene sequence: CDR1 SGDLS, CDR2 YYNGEE. The CDR3 sequence: CASSVVAGGGYTF. CDR3 in DNA: TGTGCCAGCAGCGTAGTGGCGGGAGGAGGCTACACCTTC.

This clonotype has a count of ten or more. The gene calls are TRBV9 and TRBJ2-7; D is uncertain. V was shortened by 3 bases and J by 2 bases, with 15 bases between the two germline ends. Per the germline V gene, CDR1 is SGDLS and CDR2 is YYNGEE. This CDR3 spans 15 amino acids. CDR3 nucleotides: TGTGCCAGCAGCGGAAACACGGGCTTTACCTACGAGCAGTACTTC. It specifies CASSGNTGFTYEQYF.

This clonotype has just a few counts. CDR3 in amino acids: CASSLAQGLAGSYEQYF. CDR3 nucleotide sequence: TGTGCCAGCAGCTTAGCGCAAGGACTAGCGGGATCCTACGAGCAGTACTTC. V and J are TRBV7-9 and TRBJ2-7; 12 bases line up with TRBD2. Per the germline V gene, CDR1 is SEHNR and CDR2 is FQNEAQ (reference sequence). CDR3 length equals 17 residues. After removal of 0 bases from V and 1 base from J, the junction contained 4 bases not matched to a gene.

On this clonotype: This may arise from a read error, as a much more abundant clone is one base away. V and J are TRBV7-2 and TRBJ1-4; 9 bases map to TRBD1. The CDR3 runs 14 residues. CDR1 and CDR2 from the germline V gene are SGHTA and FQGNSA. V gave up 10 bases and J gave up 7 bases; unmatched junction bases: 10. CDR3 loop: CANSLPGQGEKLFF. The DNA of the CDR3 is TGTGCCAACAGTCTCCCGGGACAGGGTGAAAAACTGTTTTTT.

This clonotype came up a few times. The chain recombines TRBV10-3 with TRBJ1-1; TRBD1 agrees at 7 bases. Germline V gene sequence: CDR1 ENHRY, CDR2 SYGVKD. The CDR3 is 14 amino acids. The J segment lost 1 base and the V segment lost 6 bases, leaving 5 bases of the junction unmatched. The CDR3 DNA follows: TGTGCCATCAGCGCGGGACAGAAGAACACTGAAGCTTTCTTT. Protein: CAISAGQKNTEAFF.

This clonotype was counted a few times. The chain carries TRBV10-3 and TRBJ2-7, with 7 positions matching TRBD1. Germline lookup yields CDR1 ENHRY and CDR2 SYGVKD. The CDR3 covers 12 residues. V lost 5 bases, J lost 4 bases, and 2 bases stayed unmatched. The CDR3 protein is CAISRQGYEQYF. In DNA, the CDR3 is TGTGCCATCAGTCGACAGGGATACGAGCAGTACTTC.

The chain carries TRBV5-1 and TRBJ2-2; 11 bases match TRBD1. Germline-derived CDR1 and CDR2 are SGHRS and YFSETQ. The CDR3 covers 16 residues. The ends lost 2 bases at V and 5 bases at J; junction bases unmatched: 5. CDR3 amino acids: CASSFRTGGDTGELFF. Written as DNA, the CDR3 is TGCGCCAGCAGCTTCAGGACAGGGGGCGATACCGGGGAGCTGTTTTTT.

This clonotype was counted only a few times. One end of the junction does not line up with germline, which may come from a read error. The CDR3 DNA follows: TGTACCAGCAGTTCGAAAACAGGGACGATTTTTTCTACTGGAAACACCATATATTTT. Protein product: CTSSSKTGTIFSTGNTIYF. The gene calls are TRBV12-3 or TRBV12-4 and TRBJ1-3, with D perhaps TRBD1 (6 bases). The CDR3 loop spans 19 amino acids.

The sample holds a few counts of this clonotype. The chain links TRBV6-2 or TRBV6-3 to TRBJ2-1; 8 positions match TRBD2. Germline V CDR1 and CDR2: MNHEY, SVGEGT. CDR3 length: 16 residues. V gave up 2 bases and J gave up 8 bases; unmatched junction bases: 11. The CDR3 coding sequence is TGTGCCAGCAGTTACGCAGTAGCGGGAACTCTCGATGAGCAGTTCTTC. Its translation: CASSYAVAGTLDEQFF.

The genes are TRBV25-1 and TRBJ1-6; the D is unclear. V was pared by 0 bases and J by 8 bases, with 11 bases between. CDR3 length equals 15 residues. The V gene's germline CDR1 is MGHDK and CDR2 SYGVNS. The CDR3 region has the DNA TGTGCCAGCAGTGAATATGGAGGGAGGGATTCACCCCTCCACTTT. This codes for CASSEYGGRDSPLHF.

The chain combines TRBV4-3 with TRBJ2-1, with 7 bases lining up with TRBD1. The germline gives CDR1 LGHNA, CDR2 YSLEER. The CDR3 runs 16 residues. V shed 3 bases, J shed 0 bases, and the junction held 5 bases outside the gene matches. CDR3 coding DNA: TGCGCCAGCAGCCAGCACAGGGGAAGCTCCTACAATGAGCAGTTCTTC. Protein product: CASSQHRGSSYNEQFF.

This clonotype was seen ten or more times. This chain uses TRBV30 with TRBJ2-5; TRBD2 might be the D (6 bases). Per germline, CDR1 GTSNPN and CDR2 SVGIG (reference sequence). This CDR3 spans 14 amino acids. V lost 0 bases and J 2 bases, leaving 10 bases between the germline ends. CDR3 nucleotide sequence: TGTGCCTGGAGTGTATCTAGCGCACAAGAGACCCAGTACTTC. Its protein is CAWSVSSAQETQYF.

The chain recombines TRBV12-3 or TRBV12-4 with TRBJ2-1; 7 bases align to TRBD1. There are 16 residues in the CDR3. V dropped 5 bases and J dropped 1; count of bases not matched to a gene: 8. CDR3: CASSPDRALSYNEQFF. The CDR3 bases are TGTGCCAGCAGTCCTGACAGGGCCCTTTCCTACAATGAGCAGTTCTTC.

This clonotype was seen a handful of times. The chain uses TRBV3-1 and TRBJ2-5, with TRBD2 matching 7 bases. V shed 5 bases, J shed 7 bases, and the junction held 7 bases outside the gene matches. Germline loops: CDR1 LGHDT, CDR2 YNNKEL (reference sequence). This CDR3 has 13 amino acids. CDR3: CASSYKREGTQYF. CDR3 nucleotides: TGTGCCAGCAGCTACAAGCGGGAAGGGACCCAGTACTTC.